The clone carrying this T cell receptor (beta chain) is medium-sized by share. Methods used by the authors: Amplified reference gene primers provided the basis for estimating nucleated cell counts. Only in-frame clones appear in the TCRdb table, and some are missing; sequencing was by immunoSEQ multiplex PCR. V and J calls and clone size follow that table, whereas D and trimming were derived from the DNA. The sample includes approximately 120,000 clones, roughly 80% of them seen just once. This entry comes from a study of blood T cell repertoires in COVID-19. For the study at large: The United States, Italy and Spain were the sources of the acute and convalescent COVID-19 samples. T cells, B-cell-depleted T cells, or PBMCs provided the cDNA or gDNA that served as material.

The V gene lost 7 bases and the J gene lost 0 bases, with 17 bases spanning the gap. Germline values: CDR1 SGHRS, CDR2 YFSETQ. CDR3 length: 15 amino acids. Patients from Seattle were sampled longitudinally, starting during active infection. Sequenced: peripheral blood. J is TRBJ2-7 and V is TRBV5-1; D may be TRBD2 (6 bases). This TCR derives from a man older than 75 with COVID-19, enrolled during active disease. The CDR3 DNA reads as TGCGCCAGCGCGTCAGGGACTGGAAACTCCTACGAGCAGTACTTC. This gives the protein CASASGTGNSYEQYF.